This TCR beta chain derives from a study of prognosis after radiotherapy for stage I lung cancer. This clonotype was counted only a few times. Trimming took 0 bases from V and 3 from J, leaving 23 bases between them. Germline-derived CDR1 and CDR2 are KGHSH and LQKENI. The CDR3 sequence is 19 residues long. It was by two-round multiplex PCR that TCR beta CDR3 was amplified from genomic DNA. Primers (each specific to one TRBV or TRBJ gene) were used in first-round PCR. One entry per CDR3 protein results from TCRdb running MiXCR on the multiplex PCR reads. Of some 56,000 distinct CDR3 sequences listed, 26% were seen once; the top ten hold less than 8%.

The source of this sequence is a donor aged 50 or older with non-small cell lung cancer. The genes are TRBV18 and TRBJ1-1, with a tentative D call TRBD1 (5 bases). The starting material was PBMCs, obtained before or after stereotactic body radiation therapy (not recorded which). CDR3 protein: CASSPPSSAGRVVDTEAFF. CDR3 in DNA: TGTGCCAGCTCACCACCGAGCTCTGCAGGGAGGGTAGTAGACACTGAAGCTTTCTTT.